A selection of T cell receptor beta chains follows, all from one sample in a study of blood T cell repertoires in COVID-19. Sequencing was performed with immunoSEQ multiplex PCR; in TCRdb, only in-frame clones are kept and a portion is missing. The sample includes 150,000 to 200,000 clones, about 75% seen only once; the top ten take roughly 9.4%. Sequences were obtained from peripheral blood. These receptor sequences come from a woman in her 50s with active or convalescent COVID-19. Each CDR3 is given with its conserved first and last residue. Each record gives: J gene, D gene, V gene, clone size, CDR3 protein, CDR3 DNA. D genes are given only for firm matches. The size of a clone is reported for some rows only, either as once, few or many, or as a class for expanded clones.

>TRBJ2-3|NA|TRBV2|NA
CASSLSSSTDTQYF
TGTGCCAGCAGTCTCTCCTCTAGCACAGATACGCAGTATTTT
>TRBJ1-2|TRBD1|TRBV9|NA
CASSVGTGDLYGYTF
TGTGCCAGCAGCGTGGGGACAGGGGACCTTTATGGCTACACCTTC
>TRBJ1-6|NA|TRBV30|few
CAWSVQWGDNSPLHF
TGTGCCTGGAGTGTACAGTGGGGGGATAATTCACCCCTCCACTTT
>TRBJ2-7|NA|TRBV7-8|NA
CASSSGGQTMMGYEQYF
TGTGCCAGCAGCTCCGGGGGGCAGACGATGATGGGATACGAGCAGTACTTC
>TRBJ1-1|NA|TRBV5-6|NA
CASSLAGGLEISEAFF
TGTGCCAGCAGCTTGGCCGGAGGGTTAGAAATCTCTGAAGCTTTCTTT
>TRBJ2-7|NA|TRBV5-8|NA
CASSRSDFLIYEQYF
TGTGCCAGCAGCCGATCAGACTTCCTTATCTACGAGCAGTACTTC
>TRBJ2-1|TRBD2|TRBV11-2|NA
CASSLGGGDEQFF
TGTGCCAGCAGCTTAGGGGGAGGGGATGAGCAGTTCTTC
>TRBJ2-2|NA|TRBV6-1|NA
CASSEKLQGTGGELFF
TGTGCCAGCAGCGAAAAATTACAGGGAACGGGCGGGGAGCTGTTTTTT
>TRBJ1-2|NA|TRBV4-3|NA
CASSQEAGRNYGYTF
TGCGCCAGCAGCCAAGAAGCGGGAAGAAACTATGGCTACACCTTC
>TRBJ1-2|TRBD1|TRBV6-1|NA
CASSAGQGTYGYTF
TGTGCCAGCAGTGCTGGACAGGGTACCTATGGCTACACCTTC
>TRBJ1-1|NA|TRBV11-2|NA
CASSSPSQPGEAFF
TGTGCCAGCAGCTCCCCTTCTCAACCAGGCGAAGCTTTCTTT
>TRBJ2-7|TRBD2|TRBV7-2|NA
CASSLQGSGSSYEQYF
TGTGCCAGCAGCTTACAAGGTAGCGGGAGCTCCTACGAGCAGTACTTC
>TRBJ1-5|TRBD1|TRBV2|NA
CASSGGDRGIQPQHF
TGTGCCAGCAGTGGTGGTGACAGGGGTATTCAGCCCCAGCATTTT
>TRBJ1-2|TRBD1|TRBV18|NA
CASSPTVGQENYGYTF
TGTGCCAGCTCACCAACGGTGGGACAGGAGAACTATGGCTACACCTTC
>TRBJ2-1|TRBD1|TRBV28|NA
CASSLVDRGYNEQFF
TGTGCCAGCAGTTTAGTCGACAGGGGTTACAATGAGCAGTTCTTC
>TRBJ2-1|NA|TRBV5-6|NA
CASSHGQTSVFGQFF
TGTGCCAGCAGTCACGGACAGACCTCTGTATTTGGGCAGTTCTTC
>TRBJ1-6|NA|TRBV4-2|NA
CASSGRTYNSPLHF
TGTGCCAGCAGCGGGAGAACCTATAATTCACCCCTCCACTTT
>TRBJ1-4|NA|TRBV20-1|NA
CSASYRKQGSTNEKLFF
TGCAGTGCTAGTTACCGAAAACAGGGATCAACTAATGAAAAACTGTTTTTT
>TRBJ2-5|NA|TRBV11-3|NA
CASSSNTDRETQYF
TGTGCCAGCAGTTCTAACACAGATAGGGAGACCCAGTACTTC
>TRBJ1-1|NA|TRBV4-3|NA
CASSPGPYTEAFF
TGCGCCAGCAGCCCCGGTCCCTACACTGAAGCTTTCTTT
>TRBJ1-5|NA|TRBV6-5|NA
CASKIRETNQPQHF
TGTGCCAGCAAGATCAGGGAAACCAATCAGCCCCAGCATTTT
>TRBJ2-7|TRBD1|TRBV2|NA
CASKTNPGQGSEQYF
TGTGCCAGTAAAACAAACCCGGGACAGGGGTCCGAGCAGTACTTC
>TRBJ2-7|NA|TRBV10-1|once
CASKPGGPPYF
TGCGCCAGCAAACCCGGGGGGCCCCCCTACTTC
>TRBJ2-5|NA|TRBV7-9|NA
CASSLVGPGATQYF
TGTGCCAGCAGCTTAGTGGGGCCAGGGGCGACCCAGTACTTC
>TRBJ2-1|TRBD2|TRBV13|NA
CASSNSGGGKVF
TGTGCCAGCAGCAACAGCGGGGGGGGTAAAGTCTTC
>TRBJ2-1|NA|TRBV28|NA
CASSLTESYNEQFF
TGTGCCAGCAGTTTGACAGAGTCCTACAATGAGCAGTTCTTC
>TRBJ2-5|TRBD2|TRBV6-2/TRBV6-3|NA
CASSFGTSRETQYF
TGTGCCAGCAGTTTCGGGACTAGTAGAGAGACCCAGTACTTC
>TRBJ2-5|TRBD2|TRBV7-6|NA
CASSLNVPSGQETQYF
TGTGCCAGCAGCTTAAATGTGCCTAGCGGCCAAGAGACCCAGTACTTC
>TRBJ2-7|TRBD2|TRBV30|few
CAWSEASGRAPAF
TGTGCCTGGAGTGAGGCTAGCGGGAGGGCCCCCGCGTTT
>TRBJ1-1|NA|TRBV30|NA
CAWSPEREAFF
TGTGCCTGGAGCCCAGAGCGGGAAGCTTTCTTT
>TRBJ2-2|NA|TRBV19|NA
CASSRVGQTNTGELFF
TGTGCCAGTAGTAGAGTGGGACAAACGAACACCGGGGAGCTGTTTTTT
>TRBJ1-3|NA|TRBV7-2|few
CASSSQGYGNTIYF
TGTGCCAGCAGCTCACAGGGTTATGGAAACACCATATATTTT
>TRBJ2-7|NA|TRBV6-5|NA
CASSYNYWSSYEQYF
TGTGCCAGCAGTTACAACTACTGGAGCTCCTACGAGCAGTACTTC
>TRBJ1-2|TRBD1|TRBV29-1|many
CSAAGGNYGYTF
TGCAGCGCGGCAGGGGGTAACTATGGCTACACCTTC
>TRBJ1-5|NA|TRBV7-9|NA
CASSLDDKLQPQHF
TGTGCCAGCAGCTTAGATGACAAACTTCAGCCCCAGCATTTT
>TRBJ2-1|TRBD2|TRBV18|NA
CASSSRGTSGSADEQFF
TGTGCCAGCTCATCTCGAGGGACTAGCGGGAGTGCGGATGAGCAGTTCTTC
>TRBJ2-7|NA|TRBV1|NA
CTSDGTSGSCSYEQYF
TGCACCAGCGACGGGACTAGCGGGAGTTGCTCCTACGAGCAGTACTTC
>TRBJ2-5|TRBD2|TRBV7-9|few
CASSLGLAGGETQYF
TGTGCCAGCAGCTTAGGACTAGCGGGAGGAGAGACCCAGTACTTC
>TRBJ2-7|TRBD1|TRBV3-1/TRBV3-2|NA
CASSQNDRANEQYF
TGTGCCAGCAGCCAGAATGACAGGGCCAACGAGCAGTACTTC
>TRBJ1-1|TRBD1|TRBV10-1|many
CAGTGGNVTEAFF
TGCGCCGGGACAGGGGGAAACGTCACTGAAGCTTTCTTT
>TRBJ2-5|TRBD2|TRBV3-1/TRBV3-2|NA
CASKGPLTSGSRETQYF
TGTGCCAGCAAAGGCCCCCTAACTAGCGGGAGTCGAGAGACCCAGTACTTC
>TRBJ1-1|TRBD1|TRBV30|NA
CAWSAPDRGVNTEAFF
TGTGCCTGGAGTGCCCCCGACAGGGGGGTGAACACTGAAGCTTTCTTT
>TRBJ2-3|TRBD2|TRBV19|NA
CASYSGVSTDTQYF
TGTGCCAGCTATAGCGGGGTTAGCACAGATACGCAGTATTTT
>TRBJ1-3|NA|TRBV11-2|NA
CASSSRGFSYSGNTIYF
TGTGCCAGCAGCTCCCGAGGGTTCTCCTACTCTGGAAACACCATATATTTT
>TRBJ1-1|NA|TRBV21-1|NA
CASSHHRGPGEAFF
TGTGCCAGCAGCCACCACAGGGGGCCTGGTGAAGCTTTCTTT
>TRBJ1-4|NA|TRBV6-5|NA
CASRSGSATNEKLFF
TGTGCCAGCAGGTCCGGGTCTGCAACTAATGAAAAACTGTTTTTT
>TRBJ1-1|NA|TRBV6-5|NA
CASSTLNTEAFF
TGTGCCAGCAGTACACTGAACACTGAAGCTTTCTTT
>TRBJ1-1|TRBD1|TRBV30|NA
CAWFPGTADKEAFF
TGTGCCTGGTTTCCCGGGACAGCGGACAAAGAAGCTTTCTTT
>TRBJ2-1|TRBD2|TRBV29-1|NA
CSGSGGLAGAIEQFF
TGCAGCGGTTCGGGGGGGCTAGCGGGAGCGATTGAGCAGTTCTTC
>TRBJ2-7|TRBD1|TRBV5-1|NA
CASSFSGGTSYEQYF
TGCGCCAGCAGCTTTTCAGGGGGCACCTCCTACGAGCAGTACTTC
>TRBJ2-5|TRBD1|TRBV5-1|NA
CASSLGQGARETQYF
TGCGCCAGCAGCTTGGGACAGGGGGCACGGGAGACCCAGTACTTC
>TRBJ2-7|NA|TRBV4-3|NA
CASSQDSGRYEQYF
TGCGCCAGCAGCCAAGATAGTGGGAGGTACGAGCAGTACTTC
>TRBJ2-1|TRBD2|TRBV3-1/TRBV3-2|NA
CASSQASGAYNEQFF
TGTGCCAGCAGCCAAGCTAGCGGCGCCTACAATGAGCAGTTCTTC
>TRBJ2-1|TRBD2|TRBV3-1/TRBV3-2|NA
CASSPLRTSGRRPTYNEQFF
TGTGCCAGCAGCCCCCTCCGGACTAGCGGGAGGCGACCTACCTACAATGAGCAGTTCTTC
>TRBJ2-3|TRBD1|TRBV6-6|NA
CASTKGALETDTQYF
TGTGCCAGCACCAAGGGGGCTCTTGAAACAGATACGCAGTATTTT
>TRBJ2-5|NA|TRBV30|NA
CAWRSQAAGETQYF
TGTGCCTGGAGGTCTCAAGCGGCGGGAGAGACCCAGTACTTC
>TRBJ2-7|TRBD1|TRBV6-5|NA
CASGGQGTSEQYF
TGTGCCAGCGGGGGACAGGGGACGTCCGAGCAGTACTTC
>TRBJ1-1|NA|TRBV9|NA
CASSVGFRGNTEAFF
TGTGCCAGCAGCGTAGGTTTCAGGGGAAACACTGAAGCTTTCTTT
>TRBJ2-2|NA|TRBV5-1|NA
CASSSAGELFF
TGCGCCAGCAGCTCGGCCGGGGAGCTGTTTTTT